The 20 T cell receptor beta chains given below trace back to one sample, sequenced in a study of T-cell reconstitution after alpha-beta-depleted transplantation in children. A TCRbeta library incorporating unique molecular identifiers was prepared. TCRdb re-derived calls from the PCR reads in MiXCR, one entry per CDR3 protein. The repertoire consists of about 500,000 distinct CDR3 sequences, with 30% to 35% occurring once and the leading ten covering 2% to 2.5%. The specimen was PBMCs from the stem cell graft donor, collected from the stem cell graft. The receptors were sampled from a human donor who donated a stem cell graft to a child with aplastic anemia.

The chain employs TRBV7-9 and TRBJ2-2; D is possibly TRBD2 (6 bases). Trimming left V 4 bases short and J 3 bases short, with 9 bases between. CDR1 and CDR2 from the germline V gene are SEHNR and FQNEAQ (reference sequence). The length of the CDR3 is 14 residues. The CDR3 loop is CASSSRDHTGELFF. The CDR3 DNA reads TGTGCCAGCAGCTCGCGGGACCACACCGGGGAGCTGTTTTTT.

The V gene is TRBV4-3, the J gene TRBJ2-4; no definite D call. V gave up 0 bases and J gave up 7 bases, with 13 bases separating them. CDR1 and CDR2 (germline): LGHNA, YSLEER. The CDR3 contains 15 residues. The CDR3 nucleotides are TGCGCCAGCAGCCAAGATAGTACCCCTCGGAACATTCAGTACTTC. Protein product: CASSQDSTPRNIQYF.

The CDR3 DNA reads as TGTGCCTGGAGACCAGGCCCTGGTACCAATGAGCAGTTCTTC. Translation: CAWRPGPGTNEQFF. This chain connects TRBV30 to TRBJ2-1; the D is unclear. Looked up from germline, CDR1 is GTSNPN and CDR2 is SVGIG (reference sequence). The V end was cut by 3 bases, the J end by 6 bases, with 15 bases between. The CDR3 is 14 amino acids.

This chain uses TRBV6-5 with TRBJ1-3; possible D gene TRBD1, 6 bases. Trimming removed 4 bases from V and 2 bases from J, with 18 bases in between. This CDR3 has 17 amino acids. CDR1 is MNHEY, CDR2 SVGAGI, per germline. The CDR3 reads CASSFYRAGDAGNTIYF. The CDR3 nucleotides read TGTGCCAGCAGTTTCTACAGGGCGGGCGATGCTGGAAACACCATATATTTT.

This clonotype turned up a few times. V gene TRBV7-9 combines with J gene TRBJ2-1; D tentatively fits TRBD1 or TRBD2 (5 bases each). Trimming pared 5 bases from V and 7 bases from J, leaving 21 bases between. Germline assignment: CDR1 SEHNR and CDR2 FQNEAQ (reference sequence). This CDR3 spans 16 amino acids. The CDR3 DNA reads TGTGCCAGCAGCGGATCACCCTCGGGACCGAGGAATGAGCAGTTCTTC. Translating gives CASSGSPSGPRNEQFF. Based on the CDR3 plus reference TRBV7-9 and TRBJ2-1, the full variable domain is DTGVSQNPRHKITKRGQNVTFRCDPISEHNRLYWYRQTLGQGPEFLTYFQNEAQLEKSRLLSDRFSAERPKGSFSTLEIQRTEQGDSAMYLCASSGSPSGPRNEQFFGPGTRLTVL.

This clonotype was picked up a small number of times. The CDR3 protein is CASSYSQGAGNTIYF. The DNA of the CDR3 is TGTGCCAGCAGTTACTCACAGGGGGCGGGAAACACCATATATTTT. V and J are TRBV6-5 and TRBJ1-3; TRBD1 aligns across 9 bases. The CDR3 has 15 residues. V lost 0 bases, J lost 4 bases, and 1 base stayed unmatched. The germline gives CDR1 MNHEY, CDR2 SVGAGI.

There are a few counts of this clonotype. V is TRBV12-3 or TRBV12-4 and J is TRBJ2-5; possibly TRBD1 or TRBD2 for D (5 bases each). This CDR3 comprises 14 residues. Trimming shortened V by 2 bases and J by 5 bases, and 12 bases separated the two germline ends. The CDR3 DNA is TGTGCCAGCAGTTTATTGGGGGAGAAGGAGACCCAGTACTTC. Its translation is CASSLLGEKETQYF.

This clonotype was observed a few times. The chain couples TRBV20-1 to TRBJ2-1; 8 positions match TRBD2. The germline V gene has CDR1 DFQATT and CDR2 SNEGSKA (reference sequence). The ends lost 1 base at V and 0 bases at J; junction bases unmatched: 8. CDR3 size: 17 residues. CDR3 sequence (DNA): TGCAGTGCTAGAGGAACTAGCGGTCTTAGCTCCTACAATGAGCAGTTCTTC. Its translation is CSARGTSGLSSYNEQFF.

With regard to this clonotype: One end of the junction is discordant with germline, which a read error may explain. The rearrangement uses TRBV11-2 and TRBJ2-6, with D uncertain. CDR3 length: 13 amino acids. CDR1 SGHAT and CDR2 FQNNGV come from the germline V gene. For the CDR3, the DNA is TGTGCCAGCAGCTCCTCTAGGGCCAACGTCCTGACTTTC. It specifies CASSSSRANVLTF.

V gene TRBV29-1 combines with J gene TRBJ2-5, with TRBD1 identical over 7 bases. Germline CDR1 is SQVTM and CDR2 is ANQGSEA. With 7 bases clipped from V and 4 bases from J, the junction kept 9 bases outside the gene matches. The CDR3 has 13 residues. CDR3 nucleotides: TGCAGCGGTGCCAGGGGGAGCCGAGAGACCCAGTACTTC. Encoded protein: CSGARGSRETQYF.

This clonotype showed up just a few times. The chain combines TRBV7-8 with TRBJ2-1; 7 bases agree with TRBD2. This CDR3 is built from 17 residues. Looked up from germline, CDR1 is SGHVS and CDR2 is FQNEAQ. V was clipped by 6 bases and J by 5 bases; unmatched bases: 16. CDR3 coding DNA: TGTGCCAGCAGTTACAACGAACTAGCGAGCGTAAACAATGAGCAGTTCTTC. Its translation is CASSYNELASVNNEQFF.

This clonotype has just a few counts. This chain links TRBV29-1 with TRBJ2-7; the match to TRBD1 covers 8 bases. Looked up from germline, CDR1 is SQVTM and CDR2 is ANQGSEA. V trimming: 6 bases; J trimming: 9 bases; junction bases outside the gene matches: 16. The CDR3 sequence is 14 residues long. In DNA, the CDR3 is TGCAGCGTCGGAAGGGGTGCGACAGGGGATGCGCAGTACTTC. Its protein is CSVGRGATGDAQYF.

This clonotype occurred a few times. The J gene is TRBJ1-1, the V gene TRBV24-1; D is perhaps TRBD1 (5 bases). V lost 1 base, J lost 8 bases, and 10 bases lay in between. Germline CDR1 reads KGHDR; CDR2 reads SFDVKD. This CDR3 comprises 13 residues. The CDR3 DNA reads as TGTGCCACCAGTGATTTAATCGGGACCGAAGCTTTCTTT. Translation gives CATSDLIGTEAFF.

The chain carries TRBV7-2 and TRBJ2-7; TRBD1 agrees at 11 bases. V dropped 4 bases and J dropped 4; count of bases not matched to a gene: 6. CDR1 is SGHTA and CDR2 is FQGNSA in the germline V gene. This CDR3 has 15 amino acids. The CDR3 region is CASSSDRDRGYEQYF. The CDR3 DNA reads TGTGCCAGCAGCTCCGACCGGGACAGGGGGTACGAGCAGTACTTC. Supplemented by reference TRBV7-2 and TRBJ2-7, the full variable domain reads GAGVSQSPSNKVTEKGKDVELRCDPISGHTALYWYRQSLGQGLEFLIYFQGNSAPDKSGLPSDRFSAERTGGSVSTLTIQRTQQEDSAVYLCASSSDRDRGYEQYFGPGTRLTVT.

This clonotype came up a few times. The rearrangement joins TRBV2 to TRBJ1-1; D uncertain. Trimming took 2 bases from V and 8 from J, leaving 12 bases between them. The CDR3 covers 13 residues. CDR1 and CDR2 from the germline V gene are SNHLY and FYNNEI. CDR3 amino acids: CASSELDPSEAFF. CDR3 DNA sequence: TGTGCCAGCAGTGAACTAGATCCTTCAGAAGCTTTCTTT.

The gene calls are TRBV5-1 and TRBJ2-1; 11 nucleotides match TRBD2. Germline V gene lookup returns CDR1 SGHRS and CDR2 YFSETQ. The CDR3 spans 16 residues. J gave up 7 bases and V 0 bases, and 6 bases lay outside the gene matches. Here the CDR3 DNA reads TGCGCCAGCAGCTTGGGGGGACTAGCGGTTCTAAATGAGCAGTTCTTC. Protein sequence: CASSLGGLAVLNEQFF.

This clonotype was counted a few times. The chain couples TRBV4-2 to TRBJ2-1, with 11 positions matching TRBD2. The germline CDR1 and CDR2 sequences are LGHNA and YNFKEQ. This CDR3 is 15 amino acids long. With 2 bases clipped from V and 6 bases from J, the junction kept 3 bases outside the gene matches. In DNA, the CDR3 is TGTGCCAGCAGCCAACCAGGGACTAGCGGCAATGAGCAGTTCTTC. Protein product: CASSQPGTSGNEQFF.

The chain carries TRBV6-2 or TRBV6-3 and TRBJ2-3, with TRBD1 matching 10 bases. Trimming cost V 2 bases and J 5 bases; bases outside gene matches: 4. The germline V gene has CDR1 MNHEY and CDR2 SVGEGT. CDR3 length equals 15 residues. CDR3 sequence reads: CASSYPTGGQDTQYF. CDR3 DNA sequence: TGTGCCAGCAGTTACCCGACAGGGGGCCAAGATACGCAGTATTTT.

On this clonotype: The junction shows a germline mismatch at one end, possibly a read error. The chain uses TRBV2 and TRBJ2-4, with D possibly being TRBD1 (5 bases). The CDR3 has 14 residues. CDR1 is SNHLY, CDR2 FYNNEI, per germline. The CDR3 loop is CASRFTGAKNSQYF. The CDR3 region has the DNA TGTGCCAGCAGATTTACAGGAGCCAAAAACAGTCAGTACTTC.

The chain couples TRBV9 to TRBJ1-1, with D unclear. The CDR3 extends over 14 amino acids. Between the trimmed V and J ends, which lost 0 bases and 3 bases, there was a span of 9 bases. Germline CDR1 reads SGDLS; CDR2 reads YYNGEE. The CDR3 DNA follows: TGTGCCAGCAGCGTAGACTATTATGACACTGAAGCTTTCTTT. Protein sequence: CASSVDYYDTEAFF.